This T cell receptor (beta chain) was recorded in a study of cytomegalovirus exposure and HLA in healthy donors. Study-level findings and limits: In all likelihood, a cluster of highly shared sequence variants was a sequencing artifact. The study found most TCR sequences rare, yet found some public TCRs in many donors. In vitro confirmation showed three CMV-associated chains to be CMV antigen specific.

The primer mix had 60 Vbeta and 13 Jbeta primers. Method: immunoSEQ multiplex PCR; TCRdb's copy keeps in-frame clones and lacks some. The sample includes under 200,000 clones, 60% to 75% of them seen just once. Comments on this clone: Its antigen remains unknown.

Sequenced: PBMCs. This receptor was obtained from a woman in her fifties or sixties in good health and CMV-seropositive.

The CDR3 DNA sequence: TGTGCCAGCAGGAACAGGGAGAACACTGAAGCTTTCTTT. This codes for CASRNRENTEAFF. The chain has TRBV2 and TRBJ1-1, with D possibly TRBD1 on 6 matching bases. This CDR3 region has 13 residues. V was clipped by 6 bases and J by 1 base, with 9 bases between them. Germline V gene data show CDR1 as SNHLY and CDR2 as FYNNEI.